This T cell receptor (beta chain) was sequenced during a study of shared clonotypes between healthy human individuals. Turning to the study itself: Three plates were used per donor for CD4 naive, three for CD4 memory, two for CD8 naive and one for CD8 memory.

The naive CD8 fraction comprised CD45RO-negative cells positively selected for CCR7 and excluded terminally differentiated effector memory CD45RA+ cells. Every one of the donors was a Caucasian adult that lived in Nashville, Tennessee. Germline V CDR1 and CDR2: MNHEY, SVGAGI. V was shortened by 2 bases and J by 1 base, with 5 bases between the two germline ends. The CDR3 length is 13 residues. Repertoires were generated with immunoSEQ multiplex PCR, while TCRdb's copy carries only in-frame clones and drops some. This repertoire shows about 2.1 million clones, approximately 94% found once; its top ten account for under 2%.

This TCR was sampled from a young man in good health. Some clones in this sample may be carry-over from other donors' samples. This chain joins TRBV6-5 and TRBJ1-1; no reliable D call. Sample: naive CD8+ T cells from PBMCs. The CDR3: CASSYRWNTEAFF. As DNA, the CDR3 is TGTGCCAGCAGTTACCGGTGGAACACTGAAGCTTTCTTT.